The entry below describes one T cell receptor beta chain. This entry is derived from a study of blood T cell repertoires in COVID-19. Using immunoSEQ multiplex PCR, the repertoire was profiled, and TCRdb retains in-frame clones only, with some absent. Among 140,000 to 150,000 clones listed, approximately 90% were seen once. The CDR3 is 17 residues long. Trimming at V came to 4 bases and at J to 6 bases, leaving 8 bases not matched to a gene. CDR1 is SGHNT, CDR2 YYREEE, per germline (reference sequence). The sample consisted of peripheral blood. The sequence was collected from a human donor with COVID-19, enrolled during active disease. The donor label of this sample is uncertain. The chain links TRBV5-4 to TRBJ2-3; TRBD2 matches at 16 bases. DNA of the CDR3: TGTGCCAGCAGCCCAGGGACTAGCGGGGGGGGTTGGGATACGCAGTATTTT. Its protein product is CASSPGTSGGGWDTQYF.